Below, one T cell receptor beta chain is given with its context. The antigen is undetermined. The sample originates from a study of memory CD4+ T cells and cytomegalovirus serostatus. Across the whole study: Healthy Belgian adult donors included about nine CMV-positive and 24 CMV-negative people.

The table came from immunoSEQ multiplex PCR; TCRdb's copy has only in-frame clones and leaves some out. The sample holds 40,000 to 55,000 clones, 65% to 85% seen once. Overall study results and limits: About two fifths of the roughly 150 known CMV-associated TCRbeta sequences appeared in CD4+ memory.

Single viable CD3+CD4+CD8-CD45RO+ cells were sorted as the memory CD4+ T cells. Serum IgG to CMV pp150, pp28, p38 and p52 defined serostatus. Positive selection with CD4 microbeads enriched total CD4+ T cells. V gave up 4 bases and J gave up 2 bases, with 14 bases separating them. The CDR3 runs 15 residues. Germline CDR1 SGHRS, CDR2 YFSETQ. The sample comprised memory CD4+ T cells from blood. The V gene is TRBV5-1, the J gene TRBJ2-3; D is ambiguous. The sequence derives from an adult in good health and CMV-seropositive. The DNA of the CDR3 is TGCGCCAGCAGCCCTTCGGGCAGCTACACAGATACGCAGTATTTT. Its protein product is CASSPSGSYTDTQYF.